The clone carrying this T cell receptor (beta chain) was seen at least ten times. Using MiXCR, TCRdb re-called clones from the PCR reads. The data contain 35,000 to 40,000 clones, around 21% of them singletons. The sample originates from a study of metastatic and nonmetastatic thyroid tumors. Patients were all untreated before their thyroid surgery. This TCR came from a female donor with papillary thyroid cancer or a benign thyroid nodule (not recorded which). Some clones in this sample may be carry-over from other donors' samples. The sequenced sample consisted of blood.

The chain's CDR3 is CATKKGDSFYEKLFF. CDR3 bases: TGTGCCACCAAAAAAGGGGACAGCTTCTATGAAAAACTGTTTTTT. The V and J genes are TRBV6-1 and TRBJ1-4, with 7 nucleotides matching TRBD1. The CDR3 length is 15 residues. Losses at the gene ends were 10 bases for V and 6 bases for J; bases not matched to a gene: 14. Germline values: CDR1 MNHNS, CDR2 SASEGT.